This TCR beta chain was recovered during a study of T cell changes during pregnancy in multiple sclerosis. Profiling relied on immunoSEQ multiplex PCR, and the TCRdb table lists in-frame clones only, not all of them. Among about 38,000 clones listed, 80% to 95% were seen once. CDR1 is SGHTA and CDR2 is FQGNSA in the germline V gene. Between the trimmed V and J ends, which lost 0 bases and 7 bases, there was a span of 10 bases. This CDR3 has 14 residues. The specimen comprised CD4+ T cells from peripheral blood mononuclear cells, sampled after pregnancy. The V gene is TRBV7-2, the J gene TRBJ1-5; no firm D call. The receptor was isolated from a female donor in good health, enrolled as a control in a pregnancy study. This chain's CDR3 is CASSLAGGNQPQHF. DNA for the CDR3: TGTGCCAGCAGCTTAGCGGGAGGGAACCAGCCCCAGCATTTT.